The TCR beta chain described here comes from a study of regulatory T cells in long-lasting Graves disease (dated by TCRdb to the early 2020s). Study-level background: To count as having persistent Graves' disease, a patient had to have received antithyroid drug treatment for over 5 years with TSH receptor autoantibodies remaining persistently positive. Persistent Graves' disease patients were compared with newly diagnosed Graves' disease patients by peripheral blood TCR sequencing and RNA sequencing. The study took place in China and was registered as a clinical trial. A total of around 33 samples underwent TCR sequencing, from around 13 patients with persistent Graves' disease and 20 or so patients with newly diagnosed Graves' disease. On average, persistent Graves' disease patients in the clinical cohort had been on antithyroid drugs for approximately ten years.

The sample holds many counts of this clonotype. Its antigen target is currently unknown. Base qualities were left out, and no much larger clone turns up one base away. The CDR3 starts with the cysteine, ends with the phenylalanine, and has 15 residues. Kept here is only the CDR3 DNA, which spans 45 bases and is read in frame from base 1. The germline V gene specifies SGHRS as CDR1 and YFSETQ as CDR2. From V the trimming removes 2 bases and from J it removes 0 bases, while the gene matches leave 0 bases of the junction unaccounted for. Library preparation was by multiplex PCR. TCRdb lists the instrument as Illumina HiSeq 4000. CDR3 regions were amplified by Arm-PCR with iRepertoire HTBI primers to construct TCR beta libraries. Before sequencing, the PCR products underwent gel purification. As for the authors' bioinformatics: Gene usage analysis of CDR3 amino acid clonotypes used the 50 to 70 TRBV and 12 to 15 TRBJ segments found across samples. COPE and FqMerger were used to merge the filtered high-quality paired reads into contigs. Contigs were aligned with BLAST to IMGT TRBV, TRBD and TRBJ reference genes, and CDR3 was defined per IMGT. Any clonotype with a frequency above 0.1% was classified as a highly expanded clone. Shannon entropy served as the measure of repertoire diversity, while the Gini coefficient captured V-J evenness. A clonotype found in more than one individual was treated as public. Through fastp at Q25 and MiXCR, TCRdb rebuilt clones from the public reads, retaining in-frame beta chains. Here each entry gathers all rows of one CDR3 protein and keeps the most common genes and DNA. The V and J calls reflect TCRdb's pipeline rather than the authors' work. The sample table holds a few hundred thousand distinct CDR3 sequences, of which 23% were seen once. Jointly, the top ten make up around 30% of the sample.

What the research found in general, with its limitations: Persistent patients shared more public clonotypes among themselves (2,741) than newly diagnosed patients did (approximately 900). The authors noted that the small sample size was a limitation that may lower accuracy. Compared with newly diagnosed patients, persistent Graves' disease patients had lower TCR Shannon entropy and fewer highly expanded clones, which suggests clonal expansion. Only peripheral blood was studied, because thyroid tissue, the primary lesion, was inaccessible. Persistent disease showed preferential use of TRBV28, TRBJ1-2 and TRBJ2-5, whereas newly diagnosed disease favored TRBV20-1 and TRBJ2-1. Sequencing and analysis were limited to the TCR beta chain.

The sample's time point label, decoded: persistent/refractory GD, antithyroid drugs over 5 years with positive TRAb. RNA was extracted from PBMCs in TRIzol for both TCR sequencing and RNA sequencing. Graves' disease was diagnosed according to American Thyroid Association guidelines. Patients were recruited from an endocrinology department in Xi'an, China. Each patient gave approximately 9.7 milliliters of peripheral blood, collected in an EDTA anticoagulant tube. PBMCs were isolated by Ficoll Paque Plus density gradient separation without further T cell sorting. An Agilent 2100 Bioanalyzer and agarose gel were used to check RNA quality, and a NanoDrop 2000 was used to measure RNA concentration.

This material consisted of peripheral blood mononuclear cells (PBMCs), taken when the disease was refractory, from a patient treated with antithyroid drugs. The chain couples TRBV5-1 to TRBJ2-1, with 9 bases matching TRBD2. This clonotype originated in a woman aged 40 to 49 with Graves disease. Donor details come from another sample of the same person, matched by shared clones. The CDR3 sequence is CASSFSGSSYNEQFF. The nucleotide sequence reads TGCGCCAGCAGCTTTAGCGGGAGCTCCTACAATGAGCAGTTCTTC.